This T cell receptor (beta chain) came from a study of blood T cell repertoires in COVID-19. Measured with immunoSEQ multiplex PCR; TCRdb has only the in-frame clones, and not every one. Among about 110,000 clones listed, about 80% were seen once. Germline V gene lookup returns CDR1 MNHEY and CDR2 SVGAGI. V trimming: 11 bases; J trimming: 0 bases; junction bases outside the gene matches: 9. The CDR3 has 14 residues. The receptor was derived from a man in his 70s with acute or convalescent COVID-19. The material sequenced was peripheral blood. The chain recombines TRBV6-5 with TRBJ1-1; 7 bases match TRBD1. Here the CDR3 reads CALRQGSLNTEAFF. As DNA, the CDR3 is TGTGCCTTACGACAGGGTAGTCTGAACACTGAAGCTTTCTTT.